This T cell receptor (beta chain) was profiled in a study of blood T cell repertoires in COVID-19. Original methodology: Nucleated cell number was recorded as an estimate derived from reference gene primer amplification. Generated by immunoSEQ multiplex PCR, the TCRdb table keeps only in-frame clones and is missing some. D and trimming come from the DNA, and the V and J calls and clone size come from that table. The sample carries 300,000 or so clones, around 90% recorded once. Per the germline V gene, CDR1 is SEHNR and CDR2 is FQNEAQ (reference sequence). The CDR3 spans 14 residues. The V and J ends lost 3 bases and 7 bases respectively, with 10 bases between them.

This clonotype was obtained from a woman between 40 and 50 years old with acute or convalescent COVID-19. What was sequenced was peripheral blood. This chain uses TRBV7-9 with TRBJ1-6; a possible D gene is TRBD1 (6 bases). CDR3 coding DNA: TGTGCCAGCAGCTTCTCAGGGGACAATTCACCCCTCCACTTT. Encoded protein: CASSFSGDNSPLHF.